Shown below are 2 T cell receptor beta chains from a single sample sequenced in a study of patients and donors after allogeneic stem cell transplantation. TCRdb passed the RT-PCR reads through MiXCR, listing each CDR3 protein once. In the table there are some 200,000 distinct CDR3 sequences, more than 35% of which are singletons. Input material: blood, either unsorted or a sorted T cell fraction (not recorded which). The receptors were gathered from a human donor who was either an allogeneic HSCT recipient or a stem cell or donor lymphocyte infusion donor (not recorded which). It is not recorded whose cells these are; they may come from a transplant donor.

This chain connects TRBV4-3 to TRBJ2-2; D unclear. V was shortened by 3 bases and J by 6 bases, with 32 bases between the two germline ends. This CDR3 has 21 residues. Germline V lookup: CDR1 LGHNA, CDR2 YSLEER. The CDR3 region is CASSHRESGPKGGITAGELFF. In DNA, the CDR3 is TGCGCCAGCAGCCATCGCGAGTCGGGCCCCAAGGGTGGCATCACGGCCGGGGAGCTGTTTTTT.

This clonotype was recorded a few times. The rearrangement links TRBV27 to TRBJ2-2; D perhaps matches TRBD1 (5 bases). V dropped 2 bases and J dropped 5 bases, with 15 bases sitting between them. CDR3 length equals 16 residues. The V gene's germline CDR1 is MNHEY and CDR2 SMNVEV (reference sequence). CDR3 in DNA: TGTGCCAGCAGTTTAATTCCCAGGGTTATGACCGGGGAGCTGTTTTTT. Amino acids: CASSLIPRVMTGELFF.